This T cell receptor (beta chain) was found in a study of identical twins. TCRdb re-derived calls from the 5' RACE reads in MiXCR, one entry per CDR3 protein. The data hold over 200,000 distinct CDR3 sequences, with roughly a tenth observed a single time. The sample holds many counts of this clonotype. Its target is not known. The CDR3 has 13 residues. CDR1 and CDR2 (germline): SGHRS, YFSETQ. After removal of 4 bases from V and 6 bases from J, the junction contained 5 bases not matched to a gene. The study, taken as a whole, reports: Beta out-of-frame sequences displayed a weaker excess of sharing between twins. The abundant beta clonotypes from cord blood had fewer insertions, and memory repertoires had none of this.

This receptor was obtained from a man aged 45-65 years in good health. The V and J genes are TRBV5-1 and TRBJ1-2, with TRBD1 matching over 8 bases. Sequenced sample: memory T cells sorted from blood. The CDR3 DNA reads TGCGCCAGCAGCACGTGGACAGGGAATGGCTACACCTTC. Its translation: CASSTWTGNGYTF.